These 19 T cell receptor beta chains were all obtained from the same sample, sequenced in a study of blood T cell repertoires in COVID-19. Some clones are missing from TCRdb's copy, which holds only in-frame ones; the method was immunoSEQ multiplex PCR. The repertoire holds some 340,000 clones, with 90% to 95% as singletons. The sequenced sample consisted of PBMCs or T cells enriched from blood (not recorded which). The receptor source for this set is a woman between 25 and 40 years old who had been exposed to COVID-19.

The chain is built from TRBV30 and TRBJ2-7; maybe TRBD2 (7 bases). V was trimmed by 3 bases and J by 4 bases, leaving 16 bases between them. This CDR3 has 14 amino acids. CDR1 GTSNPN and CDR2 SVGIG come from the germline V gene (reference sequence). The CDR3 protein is CAWRGRGAPYEQYF. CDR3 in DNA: TGTGCCTGGAGAGGGAGGGGGGCTCCTTACGAGCAGTACTTC.

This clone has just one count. Here the CDR3 reads CANFRDRVDEQYF. The CDR3 DNA sequence: TGTGCCAACTTCCGGGACAGGGTGGACGAGCAGTACTTC. The rearrangement uses TRBV3-1 (or the pseudogene TRBV3-2) and TRBJ2-7; 9 bases align to TRBD1. V lost 10 bases to trimming and J lost 5 bases; unmatched junction nucleotides: 9. This CDR3 is 13 amino acids long. Germline values: CDR1 LGHDT, CDR2 YNNKEL (reference sequence).

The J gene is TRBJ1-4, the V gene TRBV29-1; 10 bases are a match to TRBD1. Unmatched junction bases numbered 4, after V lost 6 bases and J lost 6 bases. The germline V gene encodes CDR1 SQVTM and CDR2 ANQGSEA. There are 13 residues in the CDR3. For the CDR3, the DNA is TGCAGCGTGACGGGACAGGGGTATGAAAAACTGTTTTTT. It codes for CSVTGQGYEKLFF.

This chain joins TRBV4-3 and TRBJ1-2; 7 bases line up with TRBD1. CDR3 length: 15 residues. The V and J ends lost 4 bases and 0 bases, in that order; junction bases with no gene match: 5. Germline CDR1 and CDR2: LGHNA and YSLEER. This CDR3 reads CASSRLTGSNYGYTF. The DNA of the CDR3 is TGCGCCAGCAGCCGACTGACAGGGTCTAACTATGGCTACACCTTC.

The CDR3 loop reads CASSRSGILNTEAFF. As DNA, the CDR3 is TGTGCCAGCAGCCGGTCGGGAATCTTGAACACTGAAGCTTTCTTT. V usage is TRBV6-5 and J usage is TRBJ1-1; no clear D gene. Per the germline V gene, CDR1 is MNHEY and CDR2 is SVGAGI. With 6 bases removed from V and 0 bases from J, the gap between germline ends came to 14 bases. The CDR3 runs 15 residues.

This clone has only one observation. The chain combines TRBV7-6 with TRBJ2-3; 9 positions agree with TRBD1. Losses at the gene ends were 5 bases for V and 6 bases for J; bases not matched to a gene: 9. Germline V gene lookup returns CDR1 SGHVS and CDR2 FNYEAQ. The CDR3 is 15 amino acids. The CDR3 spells CASSAVGQGRDTQYF. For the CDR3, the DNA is TGTGCCAGCAGCGCAGTGGGACAGGGACGGGATACGCAGTATTTT.

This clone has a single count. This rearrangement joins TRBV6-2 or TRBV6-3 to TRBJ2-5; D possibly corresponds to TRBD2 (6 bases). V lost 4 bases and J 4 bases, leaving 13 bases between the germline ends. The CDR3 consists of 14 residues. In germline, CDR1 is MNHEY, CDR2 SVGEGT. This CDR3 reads CASSFIGGIETQYF. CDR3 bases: TGTGCCAGCAGTTTCATCGGGGGTATAGAGACCCAGTACTTC.

The CDR3 reads CASTKTGTSGYEQYF. DNA of the CDR3: TGTGCCAGCACTAAGACCGGGACTAGCGGATACGAGCAGTACTTC. The rearrangement uses TRBV4-2 and TRBJ2-7, with 11 bases fitting TRBD2. The ends lost 7 bases at V and 4 bases at J; junction bases unmatched: 9. The CDR3 is 15 amino acids. Looked up from germline, CDR1 is LGHNA and CDR2 is YNFKEQ.

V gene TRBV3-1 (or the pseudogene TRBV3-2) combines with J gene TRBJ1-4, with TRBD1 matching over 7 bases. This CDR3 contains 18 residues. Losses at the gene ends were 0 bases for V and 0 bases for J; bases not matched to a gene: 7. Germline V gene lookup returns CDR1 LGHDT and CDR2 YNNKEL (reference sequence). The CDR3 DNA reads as TGTGCCAGCAGCCAAGAGGACAGGATTACGGCAACTAATGAAAAACTGTTTTTT. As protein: CASSQEDRITATNEKLFF.

The CDR3 nucleotides read TGTGCCAGCAGGTCCGGGACAGGGGACGGCTACACCTTC. This sequence encodes CASRSGTGDGYTF. The genes are TRBV7-3 and TRBJ1-2, with TRBD1 matching 10 bases. The V gene's germline CDR1 is SGHTA and CDR2 FQGTGA. The CDR3 covers 13 residues. V shed 6 bases, J shed 8 bases, and the junction held 6 bases outside the gene matches.

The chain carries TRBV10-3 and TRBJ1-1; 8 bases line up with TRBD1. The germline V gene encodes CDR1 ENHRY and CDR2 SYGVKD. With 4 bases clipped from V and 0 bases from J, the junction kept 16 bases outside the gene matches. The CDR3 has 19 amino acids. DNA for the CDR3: TGTGCCATCAGTGGACAGGGGCGAGGTGTCCGCAAGATGAACACTGAAGCTTTCTTT. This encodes CAISGQGRGVRKMNTEAFF.

The CDR3 nucleotides read TGTGCCACCAGCAGACGATCTGAGGGACAGGGTTTAAATCAGCCCCAGCATTTT. Residues: CATSRRSEGQGLNQPQHF. The chain recombines TRBV15 with TRBJ1-5; TRBD1 agrees at 9 bases. V lost 2 bases, J lost 4 bases, and 12 bases stayed unmatched. Germline CDR1 and CDR2: LNHNV and YYDKDF (reference sequence). The CDR3 loop spans 18 amino acids.

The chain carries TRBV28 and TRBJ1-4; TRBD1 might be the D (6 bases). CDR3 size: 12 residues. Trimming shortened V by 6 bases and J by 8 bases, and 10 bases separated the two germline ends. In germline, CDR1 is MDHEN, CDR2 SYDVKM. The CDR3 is CASRAGVEKLFF. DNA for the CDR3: TGTGCCAGCAGAGCAGGGGTGGAAAAACTGTTTTTT.

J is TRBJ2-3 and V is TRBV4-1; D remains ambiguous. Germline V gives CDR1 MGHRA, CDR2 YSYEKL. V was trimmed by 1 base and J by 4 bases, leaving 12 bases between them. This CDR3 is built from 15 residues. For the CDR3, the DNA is TGCGCCAGCAGCCAAGCCCCTCTCCCCGCAGATACGCAGTATTTT. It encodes CASSQAPLPADTQYF.

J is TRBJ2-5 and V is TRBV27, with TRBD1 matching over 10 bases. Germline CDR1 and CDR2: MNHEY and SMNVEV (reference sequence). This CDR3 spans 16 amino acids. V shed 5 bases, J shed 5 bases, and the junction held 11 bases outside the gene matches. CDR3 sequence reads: CASSGRAGTGDETQYF. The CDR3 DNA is TGTGCCAGCAGTGGCCGTGCGGGGACAGGGGACGAGACCCAGTACTTC.

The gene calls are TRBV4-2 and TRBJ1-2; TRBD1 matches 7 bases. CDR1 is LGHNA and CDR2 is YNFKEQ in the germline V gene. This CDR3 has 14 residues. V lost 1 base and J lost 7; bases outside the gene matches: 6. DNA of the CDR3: TGTGCCAGCAGCCAAGGAAAGGGGGCTGGTGGCTACACCTTC. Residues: CASSQGKGAGGYTF.

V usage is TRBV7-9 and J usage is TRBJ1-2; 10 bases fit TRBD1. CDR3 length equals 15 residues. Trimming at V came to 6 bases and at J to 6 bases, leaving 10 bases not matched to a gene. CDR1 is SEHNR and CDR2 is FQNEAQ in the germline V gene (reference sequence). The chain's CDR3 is CASRGLGTGEDGYTF. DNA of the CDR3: TGTGCCAGCAGGGGTCTCGGGACAGGGGAAGATGGCTACACCTTC.

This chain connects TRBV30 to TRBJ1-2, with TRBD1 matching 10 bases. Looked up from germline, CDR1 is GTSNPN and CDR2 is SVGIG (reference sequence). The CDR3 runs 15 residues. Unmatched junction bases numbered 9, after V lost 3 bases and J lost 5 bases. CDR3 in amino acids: CAWRDPGQGMYGYTF. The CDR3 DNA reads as TGTGCCTGGAGGGACCCGGGACAGGGGATGTATGGCTACACCTTC.

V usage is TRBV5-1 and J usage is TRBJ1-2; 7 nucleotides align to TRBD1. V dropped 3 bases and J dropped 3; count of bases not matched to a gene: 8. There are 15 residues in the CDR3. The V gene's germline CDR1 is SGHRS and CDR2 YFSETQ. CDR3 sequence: CASSWGTARDYGYTF. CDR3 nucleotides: TGCGCCAGCAGCTGGGGGACAGCCCGCGACTATGGCTACACCTTC.